This T cell receptor beta chain was profiled in a study of blood T cell repertoires in COVID-19. Study details: Researchers got acute and convalescent COVID-19 samples from the United States, Italy and Spain. T cells, B-cell-depleted T cells, or PBMCs provided the cDNA or gDNA that served as material.

CDR3 size: 16 residues. Germline V gene sequence: CDR1 SGHTA, CDR2 FQGNSA. V was trimmed by 2 bases and J by 4 bases, leaving 15 bases between them. The assay was immunoSEQ multiplex PCR, and TCRdb's table has in-frame clones only and misses some. Of roughly 250,000 clones listed, around 88% were seen once; the top ten hold more than 0.95%. Study members were between about 18 and 89 years old and lived in 25 or so US regions. Cohorts were based on clinical histories the participants reported. Sequenced material: PBMCs or T cells enriched from blood (not recorded which). The TCR originated in a woman aged 35 to 49 with acute COVID-19. The chain links TRBV7-2 to TRBJ1-3; no clear D gene. DNA of the CDR3: TGTGCCAGCAGCTTATGGGCAGGTGGCACAGGAAACACCATATATTTT. It yields the protein CASSLWAGGTGNTIYF.